The clone carrying this TCR beta chain was seen only once. The data originate from a study of shared clonotypes between healthy human individuals. The CDR3 contains 18 residues. CDR1 MNHEY and CDR2 SMNVEV come from the germline V gene (reference sequence). Trimming removed 5 bases from V and 1 base from J; junction bases left unmatched: 11. Generated by immunoSEQ multiplex PCR, the TCRdb table keeps only in-frame clones and is missing some. The table records around 2.1 million clones, 85% to 95% of them present only once. Positively selected for CCR7, the CD45RO-negative cells used as naive CD8 cells excluded terminally differentiated effector memory CD45RA+ cells.

The chain links TRBV27 to TRBJ2-3; 11 bases are a match to TRBD2. The source material was naive CD8+ T cells from PBMCs. This clonotype originated in a man younger than 35 in good health. Some clones in this sample may be carry-over from other donors' samples. CDR3 amino acids: CASSPGGSGRAGTDTQYF. The CDR3 nucleotides read TGTGCCAGCAGTCCCGGGGGTAGCGGGAGGGCCGGCACAGATACGCAGTATTTT.